This is a list of T cell receptor beta chains from one sample in a study of control samples from healthy donors and cancer patients. The protocol was immunoSEQ multiplex PCR, while the TCRdb copy is restricted to in-frame clones and leaves out a portion. The table shows 110,000 to 150,000 clones, with over 85% occurring only once. The sample comprised blood. Receptor source: a young man in good health. Each CDR3 is given with its conserved first and last residue. D genes are given only for firm matches. Clone size appears in some rows only: once, few, many, or a class for an expanded clone.

j_gene,d_gene,v_gene,abundance,CDR3nt,CDR3aa
TRBJ2-1,TRBD2,TRBV24-1,.,TGTGCCACCAGTGATTGGGACTATTCGGGGGAAGGGCAGTTCTTC,CATSDWDYSGEGQFF
TRBJ2-5,.,TRBV28,.,TGTGCCAGCAGTCTAGCCGGGGAAAGGGGTTTTCTTTACGAGACCCAGTACTTC,CASSLAGERGFLYETQYF
TRBJ1-1,.,TRBV13,once,TGTGCCAGCAGCTATGACCCCAGGGTTTTCACTGAAGCTTTCTTT,CASSYDPRVFTEAFF
TRBJ2-7,TRBD1,TRBV2,once,TGTGCCAGCAGTGCGGGTCAGGGGGCCTACGAGCAGTACTTC,CASSAGQGAYEQYF
TRBJ1-6,.,TRBV7-6,.,TGTGCCAGCAGCTTAGCGGGATCCCTTTATTCACCCCTCCACTTT,CASSLAGSLYSPLHF
TRBJ1-5,.,TRBV28,once,TGTGCCAGCAGTTTCCCAGAGGGACCCAATCAGCCCCAGCATTTT,CASSFPEGPNQPQHF
TRBJ2-7,.,TRBV30,.,TGTGCCTACGGGTTTACCTACGAGCAGTACTTC,CAYGFTYEQYF
TRBJ1-4,.,TRBV15,.,TGTGCCACCAGCAGAGACTCACTGCTTGCAGAAAAACTGTTTTTT,CATSRDSLLAEKLFF
TRBJ1-5,.,TRBV28,.,TGTGCCAGCAGTTTATTAGGGGAATGGCAGCCCCAGCATTTT,CASSLLGEWQPQHF
TRBJ2-4,.,TRBV5-1,.,TGCGCCAGCAGCTTGACAGGGTCGGCCAAAAACATTCAGTACTTC,CASSLTGSAKNIQYF
TRBJ2-2,TRBD1,TRBV23-1,.,TGCGCCAGCAGTCAAAAGTGCTTTGGACAGGTGGATGCCGGGGAGCTGTTTTTT,CASSQKCFGQVDAGELFF
TRBJ2-1,.,TRBV6-2/TRBV6-3,once,TGTGCCAGCAGTTACTCGATTAGCCGCAATGAGCAGTTCTTC,CASSYSISRNEQFF
TRBJ2-5,TRBD2,TRBV11-3,.,TGTGCCAGCAGCTTAGGACTAGCGGGAGGAAGAGAGACCCAGTACTTC,CASSLGLAGGRETQYF
TRBJ1-3,.,TRBV27,.,TGTGCCAGCAGTTACGGAAACACCATATATTTT,CASSYGNTIYF
TRBJ2-1,.,TRBV28,.,TGTGCCAGCAGTTTGTCTACTAGCAATGAGCAGTTCTTC,CASSLSTSNEQFF
TRBJ2-1,TRBD2,TRBV5-1,.,TGCGCCAGCAGCTTGGGCGGGGGGCTATACAATGAGCAGTTCTTC,CASSLGGGLYNEQFF
TRBJ1-3,.,TRBV6-5,.,TGTGCCAGCAGTTACTACGGGGGGTTGGGTGGAAACACCATATATTTT,CASSYYGGLGGNTIYF
TRBJ2-3,.,TRBV29-1,once,TGCAGCGTTGAAGATCGGTGGCGGGGTGCTAGCACAGATACGCAGTATTTT,CSVEDRWRGASTDTQYF
TRBJ1-5,.,TRBV19,.,TGTGCCAGTAAAGATTGGGGGCTCAGCAATCAGCCCCAGCATTTT,CASKDWGLSNQPQHF
TRBJ2-3,.,TRBV27,.,TGTGCCAGCAGTTTATCGGGTGGGATTTCAGATACGCAGTATTTT,CASSLSGGISDTQYF
TRBJ2-7,.,TRBV5-1,few,TGCGCCAGCAGCTTTCCGGCGGGCACCAGCTCCTACGAGCAGTACTTC,CASSFPAGTSSYEQYF
TRBJ1-5,TRBD1,TRBV28,.,TGTGCCAGCAGCCCAACCCCAGGACAGGGGAGGGTAAATAGCAATCAGCCCCAGCATTTT,CASSPTPGQGRVNSNQPQHF
TRBJ2-1,.,TRBV15,once,TGTGCCACCAGCAGAGATGTCGGAGGGGTAGGACGATACAATGAGCAGTTCTTC,CATSRDVGGVGRYNEQFF
TRBJ2-3,.,TRBV24-1,.,TGTGCCGTCCGGGGAAGCACAGATACGCAGTATTTT,CAVRGSTDTQYF
TRBJ2-3,.,TRBV7-2,.,TGTGCCAGCAGCCCTTCGAGGGCAGATACGCAGTATTTT,CASSPSRADTQYF
TRBJ2-3,.,TRBV4-2,once,TGTGCCAGCAGCCAAGGTTTCCTGGATACGCAGTATTTT,CASSQGFLDTQYF
TRBJ2-7,TRBD1,TRBV19,.,TGTGCCAGTAGTGTCCCGGGACAGGGGGAATACGAGCAGTACTTC,CASSVPGQGEYEQYF
TRBJ1-6,.,TRBV12-3/TRBV12-4,.,TGTGCCAGCAGAAATCATAATTCACCCCTCCACTTT,CASRNHNSPLHF
TRBJ2-7,.,TRBV5-6,.,TGTGCCAGCAGCTTCAATCCCTACGAGCAGTACTTC,CASSFNPYEQYF
TRBJ1-2,.,TRBV2,.,TGTGCCAGCAGTGAGACCGAGAGGGGACGGTATGGCTACACCTTC,CASSETERGRYGYTF
TRBJ2-7,.,TRBV7-6,.,TGTGCCAGCAGCTCACCGTCGACAGGTGGAAGCGGAAGGGCCTACGAGCAGTACTTC,CASSSPSTGGSGRAYEQYF
TRBJ1-1,.,TRBV2,.,TGTGCCAGCACCAGGGGACGGGACACTGAAGCTTTCTTT,CASTRGRDTEAFF
TRBJ1-2,.,TRBV20-1,.,TGCAGTGCTAGAGTATTAGGGGGCTACACCTTC,CSARVLGGYTF
TRBJ1-2,TRBD1,TRBV28,medium-sized,TGTGCCAGCAGACTTAAGACAGGGGGACATGATGGCTACACCTTC,CASRLKTGGHDGYTF
TRBJ2-1,TRBD2,TRBV3-1/TRBV3-2,.,TGTGCCAGCGGAGCGGGAGTTTACAATGAGCAGTTCTTC,CASGAGVYNEQFF
TRBJ2-1,.,TRBV6-6,.,TGTGCCAGCAAGCGTGGCCTGAAGAACGATGAGCAGTTCTTC,CASKRGLKNDEQFF
TRBJ2-2,TRBD1,TRBV7-9,.,TGTGCCAGCAGCTTAAACAGGGGTGGGGACACCGGGGAGCTGTTTTTT,CASSLNRGGDTGELFF
TRBJ1-2,.,TRBV29-1,.,TGCAGCGCCTGGGAGTATCGGGACTATGGCTACACCTTC,CSAWEYRDYGYTF
TRBJ1-2,.,TRBV2,.,TGTGCCAGCAGTGACCCCCCAGGCAGGATAAACTATGGCTACACCTTC,CASSDPPGRINYGYTF
TRBJ1-6,TRBD1,TRBV15,once,TGTGCCACCAGCAGAGATCGGGGACAGTCGAGCTCCTATAATTCACCCCTCCACTTT,CATSRDRGQSSSYNSPLHF
TRBJ2-3,.,TRBV6-4,.,TGTGCCAGCAGTGGAGGGGAGGCCACAGATACGCAGTATTTT,CASSGGEATDTQYF